This TCR beta chain appears in the sequencing data of a study of shared clonotypes between healthy human individuals. Study-level findings and limits: Clonotype sharing among donors was expected to depend on sequencing depth.

Using immunoSEQ multiplex PCR, the repertoire was profiled, and TCRdb retains in-frame clones only, with some absent. The sample yields over 400,000 clones, over 70% seen once. The healthy adult donors were HIV-negative and reported no recent acute infections or vaccinations. Nashville, Tennessee was home to all donors, each a Caucasian adult. About 90 million PBMCs per unsorted sample were used for genomic DNA. Of note for this clone: Its antigen is still unknown.

The sequencing sample was made of PBMCs. The receptor comes from a woman aged 40 to 50 in good health. Some clones in this sample may be carry-over from other donors' samples.

The chain's CDR3 is CASRIRGRAYEQYF. The CDR3, as DNA: TGTGCCAGCAGAATACGCGGGAGGGCCTACGAGCAGTACTTC. This sequence joins TRBV6-1 and TRBJ2-7; 9 bases match TRBD2. CDR1 is MNHNS, CDR2 SASEGT, per germline. The CDR3 is made up of 14 amino acids. Germline trimming cut 6 bases from V and 2 bases from J; bases unmatched to any gene: 5.